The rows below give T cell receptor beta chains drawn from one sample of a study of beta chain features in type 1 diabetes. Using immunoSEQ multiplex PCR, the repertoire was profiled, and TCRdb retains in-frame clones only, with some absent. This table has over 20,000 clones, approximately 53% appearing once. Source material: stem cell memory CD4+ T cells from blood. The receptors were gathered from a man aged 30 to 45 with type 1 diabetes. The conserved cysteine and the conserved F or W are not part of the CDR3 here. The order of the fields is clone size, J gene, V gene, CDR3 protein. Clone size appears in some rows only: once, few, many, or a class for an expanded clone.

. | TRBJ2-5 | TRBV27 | ASSYQGGRGRETQY
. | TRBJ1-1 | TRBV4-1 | ASSQDWAGFGNTEAF
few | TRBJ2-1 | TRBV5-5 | ASSSQGNTYNEQF
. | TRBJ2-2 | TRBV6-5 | ASSLQQGSGTGELF
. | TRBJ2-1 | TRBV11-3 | ASSATSGGAHEQF
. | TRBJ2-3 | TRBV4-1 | ASSQVPPLTDTQY
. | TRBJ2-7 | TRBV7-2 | ASSSAVGPAYEQY
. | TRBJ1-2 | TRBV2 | ASSNRVSYGYT
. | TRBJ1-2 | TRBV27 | ASRQGRSFYGYT
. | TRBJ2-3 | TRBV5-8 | ASSPRGQSADTQY
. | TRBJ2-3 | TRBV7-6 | ASGPGGTDTQY
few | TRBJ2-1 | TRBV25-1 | ASSQLLAASYNEQF
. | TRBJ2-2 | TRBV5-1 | ASSRGTPDTGELF
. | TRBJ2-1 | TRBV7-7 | ASSLDRGGNEQF
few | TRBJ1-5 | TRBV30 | AWSESQGEQPQH
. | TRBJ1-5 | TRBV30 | AWSVQSNQPQH
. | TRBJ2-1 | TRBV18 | ASSVQGINEQF
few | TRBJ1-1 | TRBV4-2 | ASSQQTVNTEAF
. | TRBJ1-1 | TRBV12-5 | ASGLSPLTEAF
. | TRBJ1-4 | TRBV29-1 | SVATGATNEKLF
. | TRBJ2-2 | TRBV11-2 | ASSLVLAANTGELF
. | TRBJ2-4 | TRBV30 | AWSNAAGPKNIQY